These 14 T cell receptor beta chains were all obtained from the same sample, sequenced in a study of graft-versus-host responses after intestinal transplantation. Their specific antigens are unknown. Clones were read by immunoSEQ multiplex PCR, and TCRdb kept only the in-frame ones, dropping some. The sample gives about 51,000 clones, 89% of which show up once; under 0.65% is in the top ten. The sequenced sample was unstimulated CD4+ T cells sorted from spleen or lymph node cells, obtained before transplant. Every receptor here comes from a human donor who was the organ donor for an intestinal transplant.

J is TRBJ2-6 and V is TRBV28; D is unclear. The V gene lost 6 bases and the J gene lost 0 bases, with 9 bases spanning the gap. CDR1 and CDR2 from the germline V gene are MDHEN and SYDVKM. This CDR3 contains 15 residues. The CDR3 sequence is CASRQYSSGANVLTF. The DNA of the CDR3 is TGTGCCAGCAGACAATACAGCTCTGGGGCCAACGTCCTGACTTTC.

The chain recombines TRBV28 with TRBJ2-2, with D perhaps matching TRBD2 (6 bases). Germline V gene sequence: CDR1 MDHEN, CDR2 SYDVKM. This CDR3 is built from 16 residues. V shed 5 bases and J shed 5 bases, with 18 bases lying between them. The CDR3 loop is CASSIGRLARTGELFF. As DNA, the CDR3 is TGTGCCAGCAGTATTGGGCGGCTAGCGAGAACCGGGGAGCTGTTTTTT.

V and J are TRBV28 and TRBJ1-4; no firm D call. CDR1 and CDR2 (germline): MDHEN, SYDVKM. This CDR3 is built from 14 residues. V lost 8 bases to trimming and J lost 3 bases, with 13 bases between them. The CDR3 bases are TGTGCCAGCCGTCTGGGCAGCTCTAATGAAAAACTGTTTTTT. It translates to CASRLGSSNEKLFF.

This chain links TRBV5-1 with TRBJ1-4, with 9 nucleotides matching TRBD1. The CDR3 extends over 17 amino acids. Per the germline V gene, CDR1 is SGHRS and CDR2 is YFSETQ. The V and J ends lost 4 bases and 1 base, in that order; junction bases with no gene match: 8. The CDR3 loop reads CASSPLTGGGTNEKLFF. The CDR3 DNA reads TGCGCCAGCAGCCCCCTGACAGGGGGAGGAACTAATGAAAAACTGTTTTTT.

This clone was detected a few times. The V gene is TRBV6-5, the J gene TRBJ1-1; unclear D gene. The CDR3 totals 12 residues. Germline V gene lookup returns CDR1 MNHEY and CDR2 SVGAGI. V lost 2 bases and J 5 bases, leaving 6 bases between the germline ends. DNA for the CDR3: TGTGCCAGCAGTTACGGGGAGACTGAAGCTTTCTTT. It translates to CASSYGETEAFF.

Here the CDR3 DNA reads TGTGCCAGCTCAACCAGCTCCTACAATGAGCAGTTCTTC. Its protein is CASSTSSYNEQFF. The chain recombines TRBV18 with TRBJ2-1; no definite D call. The CDR3 runs 13 residues. V lost 5 bases, J lost 0 bases, and 5 bases lay in between. Germline V CDR1 and CDR2: KGHSH, LQKENI.

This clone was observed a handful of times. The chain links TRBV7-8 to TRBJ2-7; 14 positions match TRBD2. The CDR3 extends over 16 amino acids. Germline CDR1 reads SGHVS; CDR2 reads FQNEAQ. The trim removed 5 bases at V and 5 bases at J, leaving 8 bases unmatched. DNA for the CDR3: TGTGCCAGCAGCCACGAGACTAGCGGGAGGGGCCACGAGCAGTACTTC. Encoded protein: CASSHETSGRGHEQYF.

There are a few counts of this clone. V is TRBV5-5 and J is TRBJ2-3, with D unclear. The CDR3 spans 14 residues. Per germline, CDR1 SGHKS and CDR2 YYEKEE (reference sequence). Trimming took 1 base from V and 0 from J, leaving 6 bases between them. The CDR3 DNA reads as TGTGCCAGCAGCTTGTCCCCGAGCACAGATACGCAGTATTTT. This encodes CASSLSPSTDTQYF.

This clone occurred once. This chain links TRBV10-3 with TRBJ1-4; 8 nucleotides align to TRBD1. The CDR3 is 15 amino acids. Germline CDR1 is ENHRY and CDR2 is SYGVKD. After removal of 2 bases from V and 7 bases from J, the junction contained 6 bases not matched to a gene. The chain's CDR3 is CAISEGRTGSEKLFF. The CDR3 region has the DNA TGTGCCATCAGTGAGGGGCGGACAGGGAGTGAAAAACTGTTTTTT.

The CDR3 loop is CASSYSPVHEQFF. In nucleotides, the CDR3 is TGTGCCAGCAGTTACTCGCCAGTACACGAGCAGTTCTTC. V usage is TRBV6-5 and J usage is TRBJ2-1; D is undetermined. In germline, CDR1 is MNHEY, CDR2 SVGAGI. This CDR3 is 13 amino acids long. V was cut by 0 bases and J by 10 bases, with 10 bases left in between.

This CDR3 reads CASSSRQGIGNYGYTF. In DNA, the CDR3 is TGTGCCAGCAGTTCCCGACAGGGGATTGGGAACTATGGCTACACCTTC. The genes are TRBV6-5 and TRBJ1-2; 8 bases are a match to TRBD1. CDR3 length: 16 residues. Trimming at V came to 4 bases and at J to 2 bases, leaving 9 bases not matched to a gene. CDR1 is MNHEY, CDR2 SVGAGI, per germline.

CDR3 in amino acids: CASARDRGTGELFF. CDR3 sequence (DNA): TGTGCCAGCGCCCGGGACAGGGGCACCGGGGAGCTGTTTTTT. The chain carries TRBV2 and TRBJ2-2; 10 nucleotides match TRBD1. This CDR3 spans 14 amino acids. In germline, CDR1 is SNHLY, CDR2 FYNNEI. J gave up 4 bases and V 8 bases, and 4 bases lay outside the gene matches.

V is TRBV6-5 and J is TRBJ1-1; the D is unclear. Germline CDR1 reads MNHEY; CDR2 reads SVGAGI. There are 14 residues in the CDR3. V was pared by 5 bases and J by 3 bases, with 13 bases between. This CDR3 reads CASSGPRLHTEAFF. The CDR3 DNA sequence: TGTGCCAGCAGTGGGCCCAGGCTACACACTGAAGCTTTCTTT.

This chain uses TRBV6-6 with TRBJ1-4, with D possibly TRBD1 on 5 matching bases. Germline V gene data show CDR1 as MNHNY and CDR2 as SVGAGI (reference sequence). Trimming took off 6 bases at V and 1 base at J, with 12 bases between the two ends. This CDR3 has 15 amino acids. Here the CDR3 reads CASSHPGQTNEKLFF. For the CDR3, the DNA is TGTGCCAGCAGCCATCCAGGGCAAACTAATGAAAAACTGTTTTTT.